These 4 T cell receptor beta chains were all obtained from the same sample, sequenced in a study of OX40 agonist ivuxolimab in advanced cancers. The method was immunoSEQ multiplex PCR; TCRdb's version includes in-frame clones alone and lacks a portion of them. The table includes tens of thousands of clones, roughly nine tenths detected once. The source material was CD4+ or CD8+ T cells sorted from blood, sampled in a trial of the OX40 agonist ivuxolimab. The receptors come from an adult with an advanced solid tumor such as melanoma, head and neck, liver or kidney cancer.

There are a few counts of this clone. V and J are TRBV29-1 and TRBJ2-1; D uncertain. Trimming pared 7 bases from V and 0 bases from J, leaving 16 bases between. The CDR3 is 15 amino acids. The V gene's germline CDR1 is SQVTM and CDR2 ANQGSEA. CDR3: CSALGFPSSYNEQFF. DNA of the CDR3: TGCAGCGCCCTGGGGTTTCCGAGCTCCTACAATGAGCAGTTCTTC.

The rearrangement joins TRBV7-2 to TRBJ2-1, with D unclear. Germline CDR1 SGHTA, CDR2 FQGNSA. The CDR3 loop spans 15 amino acids. Deletions cut 5 bases from V and 2 bases from J, with 13 bases between. For the CDR3, the DNA is TGTGCCAGCAGCCAGAGGAGCGAACCCTACAATGAGCAGTTCTTC. Translated: CASSQRSEPYNEQFF.

Only one count was recorded for this clone. The chain joins TRBV7-2 to TRBJ2-7; 9 bases are a match to TRBD2. V shed 5 bases, J shed 4 bases, and the junction held 9 bases outside the gene matches. CDR1 and CDR2 from the germline V gene are SGHTA and FQGNSA. The CDR3 is 15 residues long. CDR3 sequence (DNA): TGTGCCAGCAGCCCAGATAGCGGGAGCGTTTACGAGCAGTACTTC. This sequence encodes CASSPDSGSVYEQYF.

The chain combines TRBV5-1 with TRBJ2-6; no firm D call. This CDR3 has 16 residues. Trimming took off 1 base at V and 0 bases at J, with 8 bases between the two ends. Germline CDR1 reads SGHRS; CDR2 reads YFSETQ. CDR3 region: CASSLRQTSGANVLTF. CDR3 DNA: TGCGCCAGCAGCTTGAGGCAGACCTCTGGGGCCAACGTCCTGACTTTC.